The next 26 T cell receptor beta chains were all read from a single sample in a study of blood T cell repertoires in COVID-19. This table comes from immunoSEQ multiplex PCR, and its TCRdb copy is limited to in-frame clones, with some not included. This sample has around 250,000 clones, with over 80% found just once. Sequencing was performed on PBMCs or T cells enriched from blood (not recorded which). The receptors stem from a human donor in a cohort exposed to, infected with or recovered from COVID-19 (not recorded which). The donor label of this sample is uncertain.

The CDR3 region has the DNA TGTGCCAGCAACCCGGGCCGAAGAACAGGGCAGCCCCAGCATTTT. It is translated as CASNPGRRTGQPQHF. J is TRBJ1-5 and V is TRBV2, with a tentative D call TRBD1 (6 bases). Per germline, CDR1 SNHLY and CDR2 FYNNEI. The ends were cut back, 7 bases at V and 7 bases at J, with 20 bases in the middle. This CDR3 is 15 amino acids long. The entire variable domain, with the rest obtained from reference TRBV2 and TRBJ1-5, is as follows: EPEVTQTPSHQVTQMGQEVILRCVPISNHLYFYWYRQILGQKVEFLVSFYNNEISEKSEIFDDQFSVERPDGSNFTLKIRSTKLEDSAMYFCASNPGRRTGQPQHFGDGTRLSIL.

J is TRBJ1-2 and V is TRBV28, with 8 bases matching TRBD1. With V trimmed by 5 bases and J by 7 bases, 24 bases remained unmatched. CDR1 MDHEN and CDR2 SYDVKM come from the germline V gene. The CDR3 contains 19 residues. The DNA of the CDR3 is TGTGCCAGCAGTCAGGGTCTCCGACGGACAGGGAAGAGCGGTAGTGGCTACACCTTC. Translating it yields CASSQGLRRTGKSGSGYTF.

V is TRBV4-3 and J is TRBJ2-1, with D possibly TRBD2 on 5 matching bases. CDR1 LGHNA and CDR2 YSLEER come from the germline V gene. V lost 1 base and J 9 bases, leaving 16 bases between the germline ends. The CDR3 runs 15 residues. CDR3 in amino acids: CASSQGARGNVEQFF. The CDR3 nucleotides read TGCGCCAGCAGCCAAGGGGCTCGGGGTAATGTTGAGCAGTTCTTC.

V and J are TRBV7-9 and TRBJ1-1; D unclear. The CDR3 is 12 residues long. Germline V gene data show CDR1 as SEHNR and CDR2 as FQNEAQ (reference sequence). Trimming removed 1 base at V and 5 bases at J, with 5 bases between. CDR3 nucleotides: TGTGCCAGCAGCTTAGACTATACTGAAGCTTTCTTT. Its protein is CASSLDYTEAFF.

The V call is TRBV5-5, the J call TRBJ1-1, with 8 bases identical to TRBD1. CDR3 size: 13 residues. V dropped 10 bases and J dropped 2; count of bases not matched to a gene: 7. In germline, CDR1 is SGHKS, CDR2 YYEKEE (reference sequence). The CDR3 protein is CAGHRGVNTEAFF. The CDR3 DNA sequence: TGTGCCGGACACAGGGGGGTAAACACTGAAGCTTTCTTT.

V and J are TRBV21-1 and TRBJ2-5; no check of the table's D call, TRBD1, against the DNA was made. TRBV21-1 has pseudogene status. The CDR3 length is 15 residues. The CDR3 bases are TGTGCCAGCAGCAACTGGACAGGGGGCGAGGAGACCCAGTACTTC. Amino acids: CASSNWTGGEETQYF.

This rearrangement joins TRBV5-1 to TRBJ2-5; TRBD2 agrees at 10 bases. V lost 4 bases, J lost 0 bases, and 3 bases stayed unmatched. The CDR3 runs 15 residues. Germline V lookup: CDR1 SGHRS, CDR2 YFSETQ. The CDR3 region has the DNA TGCGCCAGCAGCACTAGCGGGGACCACCAAGAGACCCAGTACTTC. This translates into CASSTSGDHQETQYF.

This sequence joins TRBV5-1 and TRBJ1-2, with unresolved D. Germline lookup yields CDR1 SGHRS and CDR2 YFSETQ. Trimming took off 5 bases at V and 7 bases at J, with 15 bases between the two ends. The CDR3 covers 13 residues. CDR3 in amino acids: CASSEVFRGGYTF. The CDR3 bases are TGCGCCAGCAGTGAAGTCTTCCGGGGTGGCTACACCTTC.

V gene TRBV7-9 combines with J gene TRBJ1-2, with a weak D call TRBD1 (5 bases). This CDR3 comprises 13 residues. With 2 bases removed from V and 3 bases from J, the gap between germline ends came to 7 bases. Germline V gives CDR1 SEHNR, CDR2 FQNEAQ (reference sequence). Here the CDR3 DNA reads TGTGCCAGCAGCTTACCGGGGGACTATGGCTACACCTTC. Residues: CASSLPGDYGYTF.

On this clone: The junction departs from germline at one end; a sequencing error may be responsible. V usage is TRBV3-1 (or the pseudogene TRBV3-2) and J usage is TRBJ1-4; D call uncertain. This CDR3 has 15 amino acids. Germline V CDR1 and CDR2: LGHDT, YNNKEL (reference sequence). CDR3 bases: TGTGCCAGCAGCCAAGTCCTGCAGACTATTGAAAAACTGTTTTTT. The encoded protein is CASSQVLQTIEKLFF.

CDR3 coding DNA: TGTGCCAGCAGTTTAAAAGGGGGCAAAAACGAGCAGTACTTC. It yields the protein CASSLKGGKNEQYF. The rearrangement uses TRBV27 and TRBJ2-7; 7 bases align to TRBD1. This CDR3 spans 14 amino acids. From germline, CDR1 is MNHEY and CDR2 SMNVEV (reference sequence). V shed 2 bases and J 5 bases; nucleotides not matched to a gene: 6.

This chain uses TRBV3-1 (or the pseudogene TRBV3-2) with TRBJ1-2; no definite D call. CDR3 length: 15 residues. V lost 5 bases and J lost 0, with 13 bases in between. Per germline, CDR1 LGHDT and CDR2 YNNKEL (reference sequence). CDR3 protein: CASSVADLANYGYTF. The DNA for the CDR3 is TGTGCCAGCAGCGTCGCTGACCTAGCTAACTATGGCTACACCTTC.

V usage is TRBV11-2 and J usage is TRBJ2-3, with D possibly being TRBD2 (6 bases). CDR3 length: 16 amino acids. Germline CDR1 and CDR2: SGHAT and FQNNGV. V dropped 1 base and J dropped 0 bases, with 11 bases sitting between them. CDR3 in DNA: TGTGCCAGCAGCTTAGTTGGGGGGTCAAGCACAGATACGCAGTATTTT. Translated, it gives CASSLVGGSSTDTQYF.

The rearrangement uses TRBV5-1 and TRBJ1-2; 7 bases fit TRBD1. The J segment lost 8 bases and the V segment lost 0 bases, leaving 13 bases of the junction unmatched. CDR3 length equals 16 residues. Germline CDR1 is SGHRS and CDR2 is YFSETQ. The CDR3 spells CASSLVDREATDGYTF. The CDR3 region has the DNA TGCGCCAGCAGCTTGGTCGACAGGGAGGCAACCGACGGCTACACCTTC.

This chain connects TRBV10-3 to TRBJ1-1, with unresolved D. Deletions cut 6 bases from V and 1 base from J, with 12 bases between. The CDR3 runs 14 residues. Germline values: CDR1 ENHRY, CDR2 SYGVKD. CDR3 residues: CAIRIETGNTEAFF. The CDR3 nucleotides are TGTGCCATCAGGATTGAAACTGGGAACACTGAAGCTTTCTTT.

V and J are TRBV4-2 and TRBJ1-6; D call uncertain. CDR3 length: 15 amino acids. CDR1 is LGHNA and CDR2 is YNFKEQ in the germline V gene. Trimming cost V 0 bases and J 9 bases, with 12 bases left between them. This CDR3 reads CASSQDGAAISPLHF. CDR3 sequence (DNA): TGTGCCAGCAGCCAAGACGGCGCGGCAATTTCACCCCTCCACTTT.

The chain has TRBV10-3 and TRBJ2-7; tentative D call: TRBD1 (5 bases). V was trimmed by 4 bases and J by 1 base, leaving 8 bases between them. The CDR3 covers 13 residues. Germline V lookup: CDR1 ENHRY, CDR2 SYGVKD. CDR3 in amino acids: CAISVQVSYEQYF. The CDR3 nucleotides are TGTGCCATCAGTGTACAGGTTTCCTACGAGCAGTACTTC.

The chain combines TRBV7-9 with TRBJ1-5, with 9 bases fitting TRBD1. Germline V CDR1 and CDR2: SEHNR, FQNEAQ (reference sequence). The CDR3 has 17 amino acids. The ends lost 1 base at V and 0 bases at J; junction bases unmatched: 4. The CDR3 is CASSLGGTGHSNQPQHF. Written as DNA, the CDR3 is TGTGCCAGCAGCTTAGGGGGGACAGGGCATAGCAATCAGCCCCAGCATTTT.

This sequence joins TRBV27 and TRBJ1-2, with 7 bases fitting TRBD1. The length of the CDR3 is 13 residues. V lost 5 bases, J lost 5 bases, and 5 bases stayed unmatched. Germline values: CDR1 MNHEY, CDR2 SMNVEV (reference sequence). This chain's CDR3 is CASSVRGRYGYTF. The CDR3 DNA is TGTGCCAGCAGTGTCAGGGGGAGGTATGGCTACACCTTC.

This clone was seen a single time. V usage is TRBV4-1 and J usage is TRBJ1-2; TRBD1 agrees at 9 bases. The CDR3 is 15 residues long. Looked up from germline, CDR1 is MGHRA and CDR2 is YSYEKL. V lost 2 bases and J lost 8; bases outside the gene matches: 9. CDR3 sequence: CASSQTGTGQKGYTF. CDR3 DNA: TGCGCCAGCAGCCAAACCGGGACAGGGCAAAAAGGCTACACCTTC.

The J gene is TRBJ2-7, the V gene TRBV6-1; a weak D match, TRBD2 (5 bases). Per the germline V gene, CDR1 is MNHNS and CDR2 is SASEGT. Trimming left V 1 base short and J 3 bases short, with 10 bases between. The CDR3 is 14 amino acids. CDR3 sequence (DNA): TGTGCCAGCAGTGAAGGTGGAGGATACTACGAGCAGTACTTC. It is translated as CASSEGGGYYEQYF.

The chain couples TRBV28 to TRBJ1-1; 7 nucleotides match TRBD1. The V segment lost 5 bases and the J segment 8 bases; nucleotides outside the gene matches: 5. CDR1 is MDHEN, CDR2 SYDVKM, per germline. The CDR3 consists of 12 residues. CDR3 in amino acids: CASSPTGEEAFF. CDR3 DNA sequence: TGTGCCAGCAGTCCTACAGGGGAAGAAGCTTTCTTT.

The rearrangement joins TRBV7-9 to TRBJ2-7; TRBD2 aligns across 7 bases. The trim removed 0 bases at V and 5 bases at J, leaving 4 bases unmatched. This CDR3 comprises 14 residues. The germline gives CDR1 SEHNR, CDR2 FQNEAQ (reference sequence). This CDR3 reads CASSLAGGSHEQYF. The CDR3, as DNA: TGTGCCAGCAGCTTAGCGGGGGGGTCCCACGAGCAGTACTTC.

The chain is built from TRBV14 and TRBJ1-5; the match to TRBD1 covers 8 bases. The CDR3 is 16 amino acids. Per the germline V gene, CDR1 is SGHDN and CDR2 is FVKESK. Unmatched junction bases numbered 7, after V lost 0 bases and J lost 6 bases. The CDR3 nucleotides read TGTGCCAGCAGCCAAGAGATAGGACAGGGAAGTCAGCCCCAGCATTTT. Protein: CASSQEIGQGSQPQHF.

The rearrangement joins TRBV10-3 to TRBJ2-3; 9 bases map to TRBD1. V was clipped by 6 bases and J by 3 bases; unmatched bases: 4. CDR1 is ENHRY and CDR2 is SYGVKD in the germline V gene. This CDR3 region has 14 residues. DNA of the CDR3: TGTGCCATCAGGGAAGGACAGGGGACAGATACGCAGTATTTT. This gives the protein CAIREGQGTDTQYF.

This clone has just one count. CDR3 residues: CASSLDVRIYEQYF. The CDR3 DNA follows: TGCGCCAGCAGCTTGGATGTGAGGATCTACGAGCAGTACTTC. This chain connects TRBV5-1 to TRBJ2-7; D gene unclear. The CDR3 has 14 residues. The germline V gene encodes CDR1 SGHRS and CDR2 YFSETQ. The V and J ends lost 0 bases and 3 bases respectively, with 10 bases between them.